Below are 32 T cell receptor beta chains sequenced from a single sample in a study of cytomegalovirus exposure and HLA in healthy donors. The PCR had 60 Vbeta and 13 Jbeta primers. TCRdb keeps only in-frame clones here, not all; method: immunoSEQ multiplex PCR. Of 90,000 to 120,000 clones listed, around 84% were seen once; the top ten hold more than 0.95%. Sequencing was done on a sample of PBMCs. The receptors derive from a woman aged 18 to 35 in good health and CMV-seronegative.

The J gene is TRBJ2-4, the V gene TRBV6-1; a weak D match, TRBD2 (5 bases). CDR3 length: 14 amino acids. The germline V gene has CDR1 MNHNS and CDR2 SASEGT. V was shortened by 6 bases and J by 6 bases, with 15 bases between the two germline ends. The CDR3 sequence is CASSSGMGGNIQYF. The CDR3 nucleotides read TGTGCCAGCAGCTCCGGGATGGGTGGAAACATTCAGTACTTC.

The chain recombines TRBV15 with TRBJ2-4; D is perhaps TRBD2 (6 bases). CDR1 is LNHNV and CDR2 is YYDKDF in the germline V gene (reference sequence). V lost 6 bases, J lost 0 bases, and 12 bases lay in between. The CDR3 loop spans 15 amino acids. DNA of the CDR3: TGTGCCACCAGTCCGGGCGGGATAGCCAAAAACATTCAGTACTTC. Translation gives CATSPGGIAKNIQYF.

Comment on this clone: A junction end diverges from the germline sequence, so it may reflect a read error. The J gene is TRBJ2-7, the V gene TRBV7-9; tentatively, D is TRBD2 (6 bases). Germline V lookup: CDR1 SEHNR, CDR2 FQNEAQ (reference sequence). The CDR3 is 14 amino acids. The CDR3, as DNA: TGTTCCAGCAGCTTAGGCGGGACCGTCTACGAGCAGTACTTC. Encoded protein: CSSSLGGTVYEQYF. The whole variable domain, filled in from reference TRBV7-9 and TRBJ2-7, reads DTGVSQNPRHKITKRGQNVTFRCDPISEHNRLYWYRQTLGQGPEFLTYFQNEAQLEKSRLLSDRFSAERPKGSFSTLEIQRTEQGDSAMYLCSSSLGGTVYEQYFGPGTRLTVT.

The rearrangement joins TRBV5-1 to TRBJ2-5; 8 bases map to TRBD1. This CDR3 is 17 amino acids long. V lost 1 base to trimming and J lost 4 bases; unmatched junction nucleotides: 12. CDR1 and CDR2 (germline): SGHRS, YFSETQ. CDR3 sequence (DNA): TGCGCCAGCAGCTTGACGATGACAGGGGATGTTGGAGAGACCCAGTACTTC. This gives the protein CASSLTMTGDVGETQYF.

The V gene is TRBV5-1, the J gene TRBJ2-1, with a tentative D call TRBD2 (5 bases). V lost 0 bases and J 0 bases, leaving 13 bases between the germline ends. The germline V gene has CDR1 SGHRS and CDR2 YFSETQ. The CDR3 has 17 amino acids. In DNA, the CDR3 is TGCGCCAGCAGCTTGGGGTCGGGGATCAACTCCTACAATGAGCAGTTCTTC. As protein: CASSLGSGINSYNEQFF.

The CDR3 coding sequence is TGTGCCAGCAGTGTGGGCAACAGGAGGGTCACCGGGGAGCTGTTTTTT. Protein product: CASSVGNRRVTGELFF. The chain links TRBV2 to TRBJ2-2; possibly TRBD2 for D (6 bases). Trimming took off 4 bases at V and 4 bases at J, with 16 bases between the two ends. The CDR3 sequence is 16 residues long. Germline CDR1 is SNHLY and CDR2 is FYNNEI.

The chain employs TRBV7-9 and TRBJ2-2; TRBD2 matches 10 bases. The J segment lost 4 bases and the V segment lost 2 bases, leaving 10 bases of the junction unmatched. The CDR3 consists of 18 residues. Germline V gene sequence: CDR1 SEHNR, CDR2 FQNEAQ (reference sequence). The CDR3 spells CASSLSLGLADLTGELFF. The CDR3 DNA is TGTGCCAGCAGCTTATCCCTCGGACTAGCGGACCTCACCGGGGAGCTGTTTTTT.

This chain links TRBV25-1 with TRBJ1-1; TRBD1 might be the D (5 bases). Germline CDR1 and CDR2: MGHDK and SYGVNS. The CDR3 consists of 15 residues. V lost 4 bases and J 0 bases, leaving 12 bases between the germline ends. The CDR3 bases are TGTGCCAGCAGTGCTTCGCGGGGCATGAACACTGAAGCTTTCTTT. Protein product: CASSASRGMNTEAFF.

The chain links TRBV6-5 to TRBJ1-4; 10 nucleotides line up with TRBD1. The trim removed 4 bases at V and 11 bases at J, leaving 7 bases unmatched. Per the germline V gene, CDR1 is MNHEY and CDR2 is SVGAGI. This CDR3 has 14 amino acids. The CDR3 loop is CASSLTGGKDKLFF. CDR3 bases: TGTGCCAGCAGTTTGACAGGGGGCAAGGATAAACTGTTTTTT.

The chain joins TRBV9 to TRBJ2-3; 12 nucleotides align to TRBD2. V was clipped by 0 bases and J by 3 bases; unmatched bases: 5. Germline assignment: CDR1 SGDLS and CDR2 YYNGEE. CDR3 size: 17 residues. The CDR3 nucleotides read TGTGCCAGCAGCGTAGCTACTAGCGGGAGGATAACAGATACGCAGTATTTT. Its translation: CASSVATSGRITDTQYF.

The chain employs TRBV2 and TRBJ1-5, with D perhaps TRBD1 (5 bases). V shed 4 bases and J shed 6 bases, with 7 bases lying between them. This CDR3 has 12 residues. Germline CDR1 reads SNHLY; CDR2 reads FYNNEI. The CDR3 nucleotides are TGTGCCAGCAGTGTAGGGGTTCAGCCCCAGCATTTT. Encoded protein: CASSVGVQPQHF.

The chain carries TRBV7-2 and TRBJ2-3; 10 positions agree with TRBD1. This CDR3 has 16 residues. The V and J ends lost 1 base and 6 bases, in that order; junction bases with no gene match: 7. CDR1 is SGHTA, CDR2 FQGNSA, per germline. CDR3 DNA sequence: TGTGCCAGCAGCTTAGTTGGGGGACAGGGGCCCGATACGCAGTATTTT. Its protein is CASSLVGGQGPDTQYF. Variable domain in full (rest from reference TRBV7-2 and TRBJ2-3): GAGVSQSPSNKVTEKGKDVELRCDPISGHTALYWYRQSLGQGLEFLIYFQGNSAPDKSGLPSDRFSAERTGGSVSTLTIQRTQQEDSAVYLCASSLVGGQGPDTQYFGPGTRLTVL.

V usage is TRBV28 and J usage is TRBJ1-5; 8 positions match TRBD1. V trimming: 8 bases; J trimming: 2 bases; junction bases outside the gene matches: 8. The CDR3 is made up of 15 amino acids. Germline CDR1 and CDR2: MDHEN and SYDVKM. The CDR3: CASSLQGVGNQPQHF. In DNA form, the CDR3 reads TGTGCCAGCTCTTTACAGGGGGTTGGCAATCAGCCCCAGCATTTT.

V usage is TRBV2 and J usage is TRBJ2-7; a weak D match, TRBD2 (6 bases). Germline V lookup: CDR1 SNHLY, CDR2 FYNNEI. Trimming shortened V by 8 bases and J by 4 bases, and 18 bases separated the two germline ends. The CDR3 totals 14 residues. CDR3 bases: TGTGCCAGCCGAATTGGCGGGACTTTATACGAGCAGTACTTC. Translating it yields CASRIGGTLYEQYF. The full variable domain, in which reference TRBV2 and TRBJ2-7 provide the parts outside the CDR3, is EPEVTQTPSHQVTQMGQEVILRCVPISNHLYFYWYRQILGQKVEFLVSFYNNEISEKSEIFDDQFSVERPDGSNFTLKIRSTKLEDSAMYFCASRIGGTLYEQYFGPGTRLTVT.

J is TRBJ1-1 and V is TRBV6-5; the D is unclear. The CDR3 covers 13 residues. V was shortened by 2 bases and J by 4 bases, with 8 bases between the two germline ends. The germline V gene has CDR1 MNHEY and CDR2 SVGAGI. CDR3 region: CASSYMEGTEAFF. Written as DNA, the CDR3 is TGTGCCAGCAGTTACATGGAGGGCACTGAAGCTTTCTTT.

The chain carries TRBV30 and TRBJ1-2, with 7 bases that match TRBD1. The CDR3 loop spans 14 amino acids. With V trimmed by 1 base and J by 7 bases, 9 bases remained unmatched. In germline, CDR1 is GTSNPN, CDR2 SVGIG (reference sequence). In nucleotides, the CDR3 is TGTGCCTGGAGTGCAGGCCAGGGGGTATTTGGCTACACCTTC. Its translation is CAWSAGQGVFGYTF.

The chain couples TRBV6-6 to TRBJ2-7; TRBD1 might be the D (6 bases). The CDR3 loop spans 12 amino acids. In germline, CDR1 is MNHNY, CDR2 SVGAGI (reference sequence). DNA for the CDR3: TGTGCCAGCAGTTACTCGGGACACTCCATTCTCGTC. Its translation is CASSYSGHSILV.

The chain links TRBV7-2 to TRBJ2-1; 13 positions agree with TRBD2. CDR1 SGHTA and CDR2 FQGNSA come from the germline V gene. The ends lost 5 bases at V and 7 bases at J; junction bases unmatched: 5. The CDR3 has 15 residues. CDR3 amino acids: CASSPGLAGVNEQFF. The CDR3 DNA is TGTGCCAGCAGCCCCGGACTAGCGGGAGTGAATGAGCAGTTCTTC. Drawing the rest from reference TRBV7-2 and TRBJ2-1, the complete variable domain is GAGVSQSPSNKVTEKGKDVELRCDPISGHTALYWYRQSLGQGLEFLIYFQGNSAPDKSGLPSDRFSAERTGGSVSTLTIQRTQQEDSAVYLCASSPGLAGVNEQFFGPGTRLTVL.

In DNA, the CDR3 is TGCGCCAGCAGCCAAGAAACTAGCGGGTCCGACCCCACCGGGGAGCTGTTTTTT. Protein sequence: CASSQETSGSDPTGELFF. V is TRBV4-3 and J is TRBJ2-2; 9 nucleotides line up with TRBD2. The CDR3 runs 18 residues. Germline V CDR1 and CDR2: LGHNA, YSLEER. V was clipped by 0 bases and J by 4 bases; unmatched bases: 9.

The chain joins TRBV4-1 to TRBJ2-5; D remains ambiguous. Germline V gives CDR1 MGHRA, CDR2 YSYEKL. V lost 1 base to trimming and J lost 2 bases, with 11 bases between them. This CDR3 comprises 15 residues. CDR3 sequence reads: CASSQVRNRQETQYF. CDR3 coding DNA: TGCGCCAGCAGCCAAGTTAGGAACAGACAAGAGACCCAGTACTTC.

The chain recombines TRBV5-1 with TRBJ2-5, with a tentative D call TRBD2 (6 bases). The ends were cut back, 2 bases at V and 3 bases at J, with 17 bases in the middle. Germline CDR1 and CDR2: SGHRS and YFSETQ. The CDR3 loop spans 16 amino acids. The DNA for the CDR3 is TGCGCCAGCAGCTTAGTTGGCGGGATGCGGGAAGAGACCCAGTACTTC. It encodes CASSLVGGMREETQYF.

The chain employs TRBV7-3 and TRBJ2-2; TRBD1 agrees at 7 bases. From germline, CDR1 is SGHTA and CDR2 FQGTGA. The ends lost 4 bases at V and 4 bases at J; junction bases unmatched: 6. The CDR3 sequence is 15 residues long. The CDR3 DNA reads as TGTGCCAGCAGCTCCCATTCAGGGGGCACCGGGGAGCTGTTTTTT. The encoded protein is CASSSHSGGTGELFF. The entire variable domain, with the rest obtained from reference TRBV7-3 and TRBJ2-2, is as follows: GAGVSQTPSNKVTEKGKYVELRCDPISGHTALYWYRQSLGQGPEFLIYFQGTGAADDSGLPNDRFFAVRPEGSVSTLKIQRTERGDSAVYLCASSSHSGGTGELFFGEGSRLTVL.

The chain recombines TRBV13 with TRBJ1-6; TRBD1 is a possible D gene (6 bases). V was pared by 6 bases and J by 10 bases, with 10 bases between. CDR3 size: 12 residues. Germline V gene data show CDR1 as PRHDT and CDR2 as FYEKMQ (reference sequence). This chain's CDR3 is CASRQGRSPLHF. DNA for the CDR3: TGTGCCAGCAGACAGGGCAGGTCACCCCTCCACTTT.

The gene calls are TRBV7-2 and TRBJ2-7, with 13 bases lining up with TRBD2. Looked up from germline, CDR1 is SGHTA and CDR2 is FQGNSA. CDR3 length equals 17 residues. The V segment lost 3 bases and the J segment 5 bases; nucleotides outside the gene matches: 10. The CDR3 DNA reads TGTGCCAGCAGCTTTCGCCCCCCGGGACTAGCGGGACACGAGCAGTACTTC. This encodes CASSFRPPGLAGHEQYF. The full variable domain, completed using reference TRBV7-2 and TRBJ2-7, is GAGVSQSPSNKVTEKGKDVELRCDPISGHTALYWYRQSLGQGLEFLIYFQGNSAPDKSGLPSDRFSAERTGGSVSTLTIQRTQQEDSAVYLCASSFRPPGLAGHEQYFGPGTRLTVT.

Here the CDR3 DNA reads TGTGCCAGCAGTTACCGGGAGTCCGTTCACGAGCAGTACTTC. Protein sequence: CASSYRESVHEQYF. The rearrangement joins TRBV6-6 to TRBJ2-7, with TRBD2 as a possible D gene (6 bases). The CDR3 is 14 amino acids. Germline CDR1 reads MNHNY; CDR2 reads SVGAGI (reference sequence). The V end was cut by 2 bases, the J end by 5 bases, with 13 bases between.

The rearrangement uses TRBV5-6 and TRBJ2-7; 8 nucleotides match TRBD1. After removal of 5 bases from V and 3 bases from J, the junction contained 7 bases not matched to a gene. The CDR3 covers 14 residues. CDR1 is SGHDT, CDR2 YYEEEE, per germline. CDR3 in amino acids: CASRQTGDGYEQYF. As DNA, the CDR3 is TGTGCCAGCAGACAGACAGGGGATGGCTACGAGCAGTACTTC.

This chain uses TRBV10-2 with TRBJ1-1; D perhaps matches TRBD1 (5 bases). Germline V gives CDR1 WSHSY, CDR2 SAAADI. The CDR3 is made up of 13 amino acids. V shed 7 bases and J shed 4 bases, with 13 bases lying between them. This CDR3 is CASTTGFGTEAFF. CDR3 DNA: TGCGCCAGCACTACAGGTTTTGGCACTGAAGCTTTCTTT.

This chain uses TRBV11-2 with TRBJ2-7; the match to TRBD1 covers 10 bases. Per the germline V gene, CDR1 is SGHAT and CDR2 is FQNNGV. This CDR3 region has 15 residues. Trimming took 5 bases from V and 3 from J; bases not matched to a gene: 7. This CDR3 reads CASSGPGQGYYEQYF. As DNA, the CDR3 is TGTGCCAGCAGCGGACCGGGACAGGGGTACTACGAGCAGTACTTC.

This clone occurred a few times. The gene calls are TRBV5-6 and TRBJ1-3; D uncertain. Trimming pared 0 bases from V and 3 bases from J, leaving 4 bases between. The V gene's germline CDR1 is SGHDT and CDR2 YYEEEE. This CDR3 has 13 amino acids. The CDR3 DNA sequence: TGTGCCAGCAGCTTGGCCGGTGGAAACACCATATATTTT. It specifies CASSLAGGNTIYF.

This chain uses TRBV5-1 with TRBJ2-5; maybe TRBD1 (5 bases). This CDR3 has 14 amino acids. Germline loops: CDR1 SGHRS, CDR2 YFSETQ. The V gene lost 1 base and the J gene lost 2 bases, with 9 bases spanning the gap. Here the CDR3 DNA reads TGCGCCAGCAGCTTGTCGACAGAACAAGAGACCCAGTACTTC. Its translation: CASSLSTEQETQYF.

V is TRBV19 and J is TRBJ1-2, with TRBD1 matching over 11 bases. The V gene end was trimmed by 5 bases and the J gene end by 8 bases; junction bases not matched to a gene: 7. Germline CDR1 reads LNHDA; CDR2 reads SQIVND (reference sequence). The length of the CDR3 is 14 residues. This CDR3 reads CASSFLDRGQGYTF. The CDR3 DNA follows: TGTGCCAGTAGTTTCCTGGACAGGGGGCAGGGCTACACCTTC.

The V call is TRBV27, the J call TRBJ1-1; possibly TRBD1 for D (6 bases). The germline V gene encodes CDR1 MNHEY and CDR2 SMNVEV (reference sequence). The CDR3 is 14 residues long. Trimming pared 5 bases from V and 3 bases from J, leaving 13 bases between. The DNA for the CDR3 is TGTGCCAGCAGTACCAAACAGGGTTACACTGAAGCTTTCTTT. Amino acid sequence: CASSTKQGYTEAFF.